This T cell receptor (beta chain) was captured by sequencing in a study of T cell responses to AZD1222 COVID-19 vaccine. Overall study context: Second-dose intervals of approximately 4 or approximately 12 weeks were pooled. Whole-study results and caveats: Of the AZD1222 recipients, only five to seven were seropositive at baseline. Spike-specific TCR breadth and depth both grew after two AZD1222 doses. Across the whole spike, CD4 TCRs peaked at regions 160-218 and 743-854.

TCRdb's table, derived via immunoSEQ multiplex PCR, lists solely in-frame clones and lacks some. Of around 180,000 clones detected, 85% to 90% appear once; the ten largest clones hold 6.9%. With regard to this clone: As yet, its antigen is unknown.

CDR3 length: 17 residues. The trim removed 1 base at V and 5 bases at J, leaving 8 bases unmatched. Germline V lookup: CDR1 SGHTA, CDR2 FQGNSA. The gene calls are TRBV7-2 and TRBJ2-5; TRBD2 agrees at 12 bases. The material sequenced was peripheral blood, taken on day 0 of AZD1222 vaccination. The origin of this receptor is an adult in good health. CDR3 in DNA: TGTGCCAGCAGCTTAGGAGCTAGCGGGGGGGCCTGGGAGACCCAGTACTTC. Translation gives CASSLGASGGAWETQYF. Looking up the rest from reference TRBV7-2 and TRBJ2-5 gives the full variable domain: GAGVSQSPSNKVTEKGKDVELRCDPISGHTALYWYRQSLGQGLEFLIYFQGNSAPDKSGLPSDRFSAERTGGSVSTLTIQRTQQEDSAVYLCASSLGASGGAWETQYFGPGTRLLVL.